Listed below are T cell receptor beta chains from one sample, sequenced in a study of T cells in Graves' hyperthyroidism and ophthalmopathy. TCRdb fed the multiplex PCR reads into MiXCR, producing one record per CDR3 protein. The sample holds 640,000 or so distinct CDR3 sequences, 14% seen once. Material: blood. The source of these receptors is a woman aged 18-29 years with Graves' ophthalmopathy. The CDR3 runs from the conserved cysteine through the conserved F or W. The order of the fields is V gene, J gene, clone size, D gene, CDR3 DNA, CDR3 protein. A D gene is named only where the DNA matches it firmly. Size is stated for part of the rows, as once, few or many counts, or as a class when the clone is expanded.

>TRBV3-1|TRBJ1-3|few|.
TGTGCCAGCAGCCGAACCTCCGGGACTTCTGGAAACACCATATATTTT
CASSRTSGTSGNTIYF
>TRBV27|TRBJ2-3|many|.
TGTGCCAGCAGTTTCGTCGGAGTAAGCACAGATACGCAGTATTTT
CASSFVGVSTDTQYF
>TRBV3-1|TRBJ1-1|many|TRBD1
TGTGCCAGCAGCCTGGAGGGACAGCAGAACACTGAAGCTTTCTTT
CASSLEGQQNTEAFF
>TRBV5-1|TRBJ2-3|.|.
TGCGCCAGCAGTTTTGAGGCCAGGGAAACGGGTACGCAGTATTTT
CASSFEARETGTQYF
>TRBV28|TRBJ2-1|many|TRBD2
TGTGCCAGCGAAGGACTAGCGGGAGGACTCGATGAGCAGTTCTTC
CASEGLAGGLDEQFF
>TRBV18|TRBJ2-1|many|.
TGTGCCAGCTCACCCACCTACAATGAGCAGTTCTTC
CASSPTYNEQFF
>TRBV5-4|TRBJ2-7|.|TRBD2
TGTGCCAGCAGCTTGGACGGGGGGGGCTTCTACGAGCAGTACTTC
CASSLDGGGFYEQYF
>TRBV3-1|TRBJ1-6|few|TRBD1
TGTGCCAGCAGCCCAGGGACAGGGAGGGATTCACCCCTCCACTTT
CASSPGTGRDSPLHF
>TRBV28|TRBJ1-2|.|TRBD1
TGTGCCAGCAGTTTTCAGACAGGGGGCTTTTATGGCTACACCTTC
CASSFQTGGFYGYTF
>TRBV7-2|TRBJ2-5|.|TRBD2
TGTGCCAGCAGCTTATACGGTAGCGGGAGCTGGGGTGTACAAGAGACCCAGTACTTC
CASSLYGSGSWGVQETQYF